The entry that follows covers one T cell receptor beta chain sequence. Its target is not known. TCRdb reprocessed the RT-PCR reads with MiXCR, giving one entry per CDR3 protein. The top ten clones hold about a tenth of a sample with some 850,000 distinct CDR3 sequences, around 18% of them seen once. Germline-derived CDR1 and CDR2 are SGHDT and YYEEEE. The CDR3 length is 18 residues. V lost 3 bases to trimming and J lost 2 bases; unmatched junction nucleotides: 14. These data are taken from a study of response to subunit inactivated influenza vaccine. Study-wide points: That few new T cells are recruited by each seasonal influenza vaccination was the authors' suggestion.

The chain carries TRBV5-6 and TRBJ2-3; 8 positions match TRBD2. The sequence was collected from a man between 45 and 60 years old who received an inactivated influenza vaccine. The sample was PBMCs from blood, taken 4 to 6 days after vaccination. The CDR3: CASSWGVDSGTLTDTQYF. The CDR3 nucleotides read TGTGCCAGCAGCTGGGGGGTGGATAGCGGGACCCTCACAGATACGCAGTATTTT.